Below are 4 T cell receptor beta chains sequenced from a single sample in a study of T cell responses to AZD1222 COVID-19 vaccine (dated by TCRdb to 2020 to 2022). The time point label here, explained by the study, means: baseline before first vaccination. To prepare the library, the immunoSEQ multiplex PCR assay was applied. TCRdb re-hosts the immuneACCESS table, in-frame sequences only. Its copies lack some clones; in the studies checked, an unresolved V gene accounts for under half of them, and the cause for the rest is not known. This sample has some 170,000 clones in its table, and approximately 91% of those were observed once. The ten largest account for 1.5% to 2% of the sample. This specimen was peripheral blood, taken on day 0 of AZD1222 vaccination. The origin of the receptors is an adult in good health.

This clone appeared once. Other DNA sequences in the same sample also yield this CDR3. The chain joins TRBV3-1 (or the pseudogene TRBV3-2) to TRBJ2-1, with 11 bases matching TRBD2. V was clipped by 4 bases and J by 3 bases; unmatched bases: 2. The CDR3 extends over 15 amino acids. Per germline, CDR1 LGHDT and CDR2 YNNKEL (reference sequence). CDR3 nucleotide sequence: TGTGCCAGCAGCCTTGGGACTAGCGGCTACAATGAGCAGTTCTTC. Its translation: CASSLGTSGYNEQFF.

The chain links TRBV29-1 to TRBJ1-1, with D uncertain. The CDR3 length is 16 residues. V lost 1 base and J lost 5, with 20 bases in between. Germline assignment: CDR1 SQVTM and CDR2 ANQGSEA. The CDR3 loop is CSVEVLSRRGRTEAFF. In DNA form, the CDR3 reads TGCAGCGTTGAAGTTTTATCCCGGAGAGGTCGGACTGAAGCTTTCTTT. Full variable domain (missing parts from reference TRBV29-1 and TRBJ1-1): SAVISQKPSRDICQRGTSLTIQCQVDSQVTMMFWYRQQPGQSLTLIATANQGSEATYESGFVIDKFPISRPNLTFSTLTVSNMSPEDSSIYLCSVEVLSRRGRTEAFFGQGTRLTVV.

The CDR3 region is CASSRQGDTEAFF. Written as DNA, the CDR3 is TGCGCCAGCAGCAGACAGGGGGACACTGAAGCTTTCTTT. The J gene is TRBJ1-1, the V gene TRBV5-1; TRBD1 aligns across 9 bases. The germline gives CDR1 SGHRS, CDR2 YFSETQ. The V gene end was trimmed by 4 bases and the J gene end by 3 bases; junction bases not matched to a gene: 1. This CDR3 comprises 13 residues.

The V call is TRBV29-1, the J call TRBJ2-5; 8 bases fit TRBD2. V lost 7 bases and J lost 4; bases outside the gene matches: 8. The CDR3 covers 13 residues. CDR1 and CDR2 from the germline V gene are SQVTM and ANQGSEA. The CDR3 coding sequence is TGCAGCGCACGGTCGAGCGGGAGAGAGACCCAGTACTTC. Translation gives CSARSSGRETQYF. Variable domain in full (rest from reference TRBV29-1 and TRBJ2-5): SAVISQKPSRDICQRGTSLTIQCQVDSQVTMMFWYRQQPGQSLTLIATANQGSEATYESGFVIDKFPISRPNLTFSTLTVSNMSPEDSSIYLCSARSSGRETQYFGPGTRLLVL.